Listed here are 26 T cell receptor beta chains from one sample, sequenced in a study of T-cell memory formation after mild COVID-19. One entry per CDR3 protein results from TCRdb running MiXCR on the 5' RACE reads. The table includes 140,000 to 150,000 distinct CDR3 sequences, roughly a fifth detected once. The sequencing input was PBMCs or a T cell subset sorted from them (not recorded which). The receptors come from an adult woman who had mild COVID-19 (a few samples of this study predate the infection). Cell type and time point are not known.

The chain couples TRBV7-3 to TRBJ2-2; no clear D gene. The germline V gene encodes CDR1 SGHTA and CDR2 FQGTGA. This CDR3 is built from 17 residues. Trimming cost V 2 bases and J 2 bases, with 15 bases left between them. In DNA form, the CDR3 reads TGTGCCAGCAGCTTACTGGGATTAACTGCTAACACCGGGGAGCTGTTTTTT. The encoded protein is CASSLLGLTANTGELFF.

The chain has TRBV24-1 and TRBJ1-1, with TRBD1 matching over 7 bases. The length of the CDR3 is 15 residues. V was clipped by 4 bases and J by 1 base; unmatched bases: 5. Germline V CDR1 and CDR2: KGHDR, SFDVKD. The CDR3 reads CATSDSRQGNTEAFF. DNA of the CDR3: TGTGCCACCAGTGACTCCCGACAGGGGAACACTGAAGCTTTCTTT.

This chain connects TRBV6-5 to TRBJ2-7; the D call may be TRBD1 or TRBD2 (5 bases each). In germline, CDR1 is MNHEY, CDR2 SVGAGI. Between the trimmed V and J ends, which lost 6 bases and 2 bases, there was a span of 11 bases. The CDR3 is 13 amino acids. The CDR3, as DNA: TGTGCCAGCAGCCGGGACGGGACCTACGAGCAGTACTTC. Amino acid sequence: CASSRDGTYEQYF.

The table lists this clonotype with a few counts. This chain connects TRBV24-1 to TRBJ2-1; D is perhaps TRBD1 (7 bases). Germline V gene sequence: CDR1 KGHDR, CDR2 SFDVKD. The V gene lost 6 bases and the J gene lost 4 bases, with 30 bases spanning the gap. This CDR3 is built from 20 residues. CDR3 coding DNA: TGTGCCACCAGTAAGGGGTTTAGGGGGCCCTGGGGCCGGGAGTACAATGAGCAGTTCTTC. It yields the protein CATSKGFRGPWGREYNEQFF.

V is TRBV7-2 and J is TRBJ2-7; 7 bases map to TRBD2. The CDR3 has 16 residues. J gave up 4 bases and V 8 bases, and 17 bases lay outside the gene matches. Germline CDR1 SGHTA, CDR2 FQGNSA. CDR3: CASAGYSTSSAYEQYF. The CDR3, as DNA: TGTGCCAGCGCGGGGTACTCGACTAGCTCTGCTTACGAGCAGTACTTC.

This chain joins TRBV29-1 and TRBJ2-1, with D uncertain. This CDR3 has 10 amino acids. V lost 4 bases to trimming and J lost 8 bases, with 6 bases between them. Germline V gives CDR1 SQVTM, CDR2 ANQGSEA. For the CDR3, the DNA is TGCAGCGTTGTACAACATGAGCAGTTCTTC. This gives the protein CSVVQHEQFF.

The V gene is TRBV3-1, the J gene TRBJ1-1; the D is unclear. CDR1 is LGHDT and CDR2 is YNNKEL in the germline V gene (reference sequence). V lost 6 bases, J lost 1 base, and 9 bases lay in between. The CDR3 is made up of 13 amino acids. CDR3 protein: CASSGAANTEAFF. The CDR3, as DNA: TGTGCCAGCAGTGGTGCGGCGAACACTGAAGCTTTCTTT.

There are many counts of this clonotype. CDR3 coding DNA: TGTGCCAGCAGCTTAGTTGGTAGCGGGAGGGCTACAGATACGCAGTATTTT. Translating it yields CASSLVGSGRATDTQYF. The V call is TRBV7-2, the J call TRBJ2-3; 11 bases agree with TRBD2. Trimming removed 1 base from V and 3 bases from J; junction bases left unmatched: 6. CDR1 is SGHTA, CDR2 FQGNSA, per germline. This CDR3 contains 17 residues.

The chain couples TRBV12-3 or TRBV12-4 to TRBJ2-4, with D hard to call. The CDR3 sequence is 12 residues long. V lost 1 base to trimming and J lost 15 bases, with 13 bases between them. For the CDR3, the DNA is TGTGCCAGCAGTTTAGTCCCCGGGCCCTGGTACTTC. Translating it yields CASSLVPGPWYF.

A few counts support this clonotype. V and J are TRBV11-2 and TRBJ2-1; D unresolved. CDR1 and CDR2 from the germline V gene are SGHAT and FQNNGV. The length of the CDR3 is 11 residues. Trimming took off 5 bases at V and 5 bases at J, with 4 bases between the two ends. The CDR3 DNA follows: TGTGCCAGCAGCCACAACAATGAGCAGTTCTTC. Amino acids: CASSHNNEQFF.

This clonotype has only a few counts. The CDR3 reads CSVSGGGGGTYEQYF. The CDR3 DNA reads TGCAGCGTGTCCGGTGGCGGGGGCGGTACCTACGAGCAGTACTTC. The chain joins TRBV29-1 to TRBJ2-7; TRBD2 is a possible D gene (7 bases). The length of the CDR3 is 15 residues. Germline CDR1 and CDR2: SQVTM and ANQGSEA. Trimming shortened V by 6 bases and J by 2 bases, and 20 bases separated the two germline ends.

The chain employs TRBV7-9 and TRBJ2-3; a weak D match, TRBD2 (6 bases). Germline V lookup: CDR1 SEHNR, CDR2 FQNEAQ (reference sequence). This CDR3 has 14 amino acids. V was pared by 1 base and J by 2 bases, with 7 bases between. CDR3 coding DNA: TGTGCCAGCAGCTTAGGCGGGGTCACAGATACGCAGTATTTT. It translates to CASSLGGVTDTQYF.

This chain joins TRBV29-1 and TRBJ2-7; 7 bases align to TRBD2. This CDR3 is 14 amino acids long. Germline CDR1 reads SQVTM; CDR2 reads ANQGSEA. After removal of 6 bases from V and 1 base from J, the junction contained 9 bases not matched to a gene. CDR3 coding DNA: TGCAGCGTGGTAAATGGGGGGGGATCCTACGAGCAGTACTTC. Translated, it gives CSVVNGGGSYEQYF.

This chain joins TRBV12-3 or TRBV12-4 and TRBJ1-5; D is unclear. The CDR3 totals 15 residues. V lost 5 bases, J lost 7 bases, and 18 bases lay in between. This CDR3 is CASSPGGGFRQPQHF. The DNA of the CDR3 is TGTGCCAGCAGTCCAGGTGGAGGGTTTCGGCAGCCCCAGCATTTT.

This chain links TRBV29-1 with TRBJ2-5, with 10 bases matching TRBD1. The CDR3 runs to 8 residues. In germline, CDR1 is SQVTM, CDR2 ANQGSEA. As DNA, the CDR3 is TGCGGGACAGGGGCCCAGTACTTC. Translation: CGTGAQYF.

V usage is TRBV7-2 and J usage is TRBJ1-4, with a weak D call TRBD1 (6 bases). V was pared by 4 bases and J by 5 bases, with 11 bases between. The CDR3 is 14 residues long. CDR1 and CDR2 from the germline V gene are SGHTA and FQGNSA. This chain's CDR3 is CASSYRVPNEKLFF. Here the CDR3 DNA reads TGTGCCAGCAGCTACAGGGTGCCAAATGAAAAACTGTTTTTT.

Only a few counts were recorded for this clonotype. The genes are TRBV29-1 and TRBJ2-1; tentatively, D is TRBD2 (5 bases). In germline, CDR1 is SQVTM, CDR2 ANQGSEA. CDR3 length: 13 residues. Trimming stripped 6 bases from V and 5 bases from J, with 14 bases between. The CDR3 DNA reads TGCAGCGTGTCCGAGGGCAGTGACAATGAGCAGTTCTTC. It is translated as CSVSEGSDNEQFF.

The V call is TRBV20-1, the J call TRBJ2-2; D perhaps matches TRBD1 (6 bases). Trimming took off 6 bases at V and 2 bases at J, with 22 bases between the two ends. CDR3 length equals 17 residues. Germline V gene data show CDR1 as DFQATT and CDR2 as SNEGSKA (reference sequence). CDR3 in amino acids: CSAMMGHPGFNTGELFF. The CDR3 DNA follows: TGCAGTGCCATGATGGGACATCCGGGATTTAACACCGGGGAGCTGTTTTTT.

This chain uses TRBV12-3 or TRBV12-4 with TRBJ2-3; 8 nucleotides agree with TRBD2. CDR3 length: 19 residues. V trimming: 2 bases; J trimming: 4 bases; junction bases outside the gene matches: 17. The CDR3 DNA is TGTGCCAGCAGTTTATCCCGAGGGAAAAGCGGGAGTCGGGCAGATACGCAGTATTTT. Encoded protein: CASSLSRGKSGSRADTQYF.

This clonotype was observed a few times. This rearrangement joins TRBV10-3 to TRBJ1-5; D gene uncertain. Germline V gene lookup returns CDR1 ENHRY and CDR2 SYGVKD. There are 13 residues in the CDR3. Trimming took off 1 base at V and 4 bases at J, with 5 bases between the two ends. As DNA, the CDR3 is TGTGCCATCAGTGAGTACTTTAATCAGCCCCAGCATTTT. This encodes CAISEYFNQPQHF.

This clonotype was observed a few times. V and J are TRBV7-2 and TRBJ2-2, with D possibly being TRBD2 (6 bases). The V gene's germline CDR1 is SGHTA and CDR2 FQGNSA. V was trimmed by 1 base and J by 0 bases, leaving 12 bases between them. The CDR3 covers 17 residues. CDR3 region: CASSLVFGSSNTGELFF. The CDR3 DNA is TGTGCCAGCAGCTTAGTCTTCGGGAGTTCGAACACCGGGGAGCTGTTTTTT.

The rearrangement joins TRBV4-1 to TRBJ1-1; D is uncertain. Trimming pared 3 bases from V and 8 bases from J, leaving 13 bases between. Germline CDR1 MGHRA, CDR2 YSYEKL. This CDR3 spans 13 amino acids. Written as DNA, the CDR3 is TGCGCCAGCAGCCACCCCTTAAAGACAGAAGCTTTCTTT. This codes for CASSHPLKTEAFF.

This clonotype was detected only a few times. This chain joins TRBV20-1 and TRBJ2-7, with 8 bases aligning to TRBD2. CDR1 and CDR2 from the germline V gene are DFQATT and SNEGSKA (reference sequence). The CDR3 runs 14 residues. The trim removed 3 bases at V and 2 bases at J, leaving 6 bases unmatched. Written as DNA, the CDR3 is TGCAGTGCTAGCACTCTAGCGGGTACCTACGAGCAGTACTTC. It translates to CSASTLAGTYEQYF.

This sequence joins TRBV12-3 or TRBV12-4 and TRBJ2-1; 11 bases are a match to TRBD2. V shed 1 base and J 8 bases; nucleotides not matched to a gene: 4. CDR3 length: 15 residues. CDR3 region: CASSLVTSGKDEQFF. Written as DNA, the CDR3 is TGTGCCAGCAGTTTAGTGACTAGCGGGAAGGATGAGCAGTTCTTC.

The chain recombines TRBV5-1 with TRBJ2-5; D ambiguous. CDR1 is SGHRS and CDR2 is YFSETQ in the germline V gene. This CDR3 comprises 12 residues. Trimming took 3 bases from V and 5 from J, leaving 8 bases between them. CDR3 amino acids: CASSSPRETQYF. The CDR3 DNA is TGCGCCAGCAGCTCCCCACGTGAGACCCAGTACTTC. Variable domain in full (rest from reference TRBV5-1 and TRBJ2-5): KAGVTQTPRYLIKTRGQQVTLSCSPISGHRSVSWYQQTPGQGLQFLFEYFSETQRNKGNFPGRFSGRQFSNSRSEMNVSTLELGDSALYLCASSSPRETQYFGPGTRLLVL.

This clonotype was detected only a few times. This chain joins TRBV29-1 and TRBJ1-5, with no clear D. V shed 4 bases and J shed 5 bases, with 15 bases lying between them. Germline CDR1 reads SQVTM; CDR2 reads ANQGSEA. The CDR3 consists of 14 residues. CDR3: CSVAFGVGDQPQHF. CDR3 coding DNA: TGCAGCGTTGCATTCGGAGTCGGGGATCAGCCCCAGCATTTT.